These 24 T cell receptor beta chains originate from one sample sequenced in a study of shared clonotypes between healthy human individuals. The naive CD8 fraction comprised CD45RO-negative cells positively selected for CCR7 and excluded terminally differentiated effector memory CD45RA+ cells. The table came from immunoSEQ multiplex PCR; TCRdb's copy has only in-frame clones and leaves some out. The sample shows about 2 million clones, over 85% of them seen only once. Sequences were obtained from naive CD8+ T cells sorted from blood. The receptors stem from a man between 18 and 35 years old in good health.

The CDR3, as DNA: TGTGCCAGCAGCTATGGTTCTCCCTCGGGGGAGACCCAGTACTTC. Amino acids: CASSYGSPSGETQYF. This sequence joins TRBV5-6 and TRBJ2-5; tentatively, D is TRBD2 (5 bases). The germline gives CDR1 SGHDT, CDR2 YYEEEE. V lost 3 bases and J lost 5, with 17 bases in between. The CDR3 contains 15 residues.

The chain recombines TRBV5-6 with TRBJ2-3, with a weak D call TRBD1 (6 bases). V was cut by 4 bases and J by 7 bases, with 19 bases left in between. There are 15 residues in the CDR3. CDR1 and CDR2 from the germline V gene are SGHDT and YYEEEE. DNA for the CDR3: TGTGCCAGCAGCCCCGGGACACCAGATTGGCATACGCAGTATTTT. This encodes CASSPGTPDWHTQYF.

The chain is built from TRBV27 and TRBJ2-5, with 11 nucleotides matching TRBD2. CDR3 length: 17 amino acids. From germline, CDR1 is MNHEY and CDR2 SMNVEV (reference sequence). V was pared by 6 bases and J by 5 bases, with 14 bases of the junction left unmatched. CDR3 coding DNA: TGTGCCAGCAGCCACGCCGGGACTAGCGGAGCGGGGGAGACCCAGTACTTC. Its protein is CASSHAGTSGAGETQYF.

The chain links TRBV6-1 to TRBJ1-1; D gene unclear. The germline gives CDR1 MNHNS, CDR2 SASEGT. Trimming pared 10 bases from V and 8 bases from J, leaving 23 bases between. The CDR3 has 14 amino acids. The CDR3 nucleotides read TGTGCCACTGGACCCCCAGGCCCATCCCCCGAAGCTTTCTTT. Amino acid sequence: CATGPPGPSPEAFF.

In the case of this clone: Other DNA variants within this sample encode the same CDR3. The rearrangement uses TRBV7-6 and TRBJ2-7; D tentatively reads TRBD1 or TRBD2 (5 bases each). Germline loops: CDR1 SGHVS, CDR2 FNYEAQ. The ends were cut back, 0 bases at V and 2 bases at J, with 5 bases in the middle. The CDR3 covers 13 residues. CDR3 nucleotides: TGTGCCAGCAGCTTAGCGGGGGCCTACGAGCAGTACTTC. Its translation is CASSLAGAYEQYF.

The J gene is TRBJ2-5, the V gene TRBV15; a weak D match, TRBD2 (5 bases). The CDR3 covers 16 residues. The V end lost 2 bases, the J end lost 5 bases, and 18 bases lay between the germline ends. Germline V lookup: CDR1 LNHNV, CDR2 YYDKDF (reference sequence). CDR3 protein: CATSRLKSGFSETQYF. Written as DNA, the CDR3 is TGTGCCACCAGCAGACTTAAGAGCGGCTTTTCGGAGACCCAGTACTTC.

The J gene is TRBJ1-5, the V gene TRBV30; D is undetermined. V lost 0 bases and J lost 5, with 14 bases in between. The CDR3 spans 15 residues. Germline lookup yields CDR1 GTSNPN and CDR2 SVGIG (reference sequence). The CDR3 DNA reads TGTGCCTGGAGTGTTAGCGACCCGCACTATCAGCCCCAGCATTTT. It translates to CAWSVSDPHYQPQHF.

The chain combines TRBV27 with TRBJ2-7; 9 positions agree with TRBD1. Looked up from germline, CDR1 is MNHEY and CDR2 is SMNVEV (reference sequence). V lost 3 bases, J lost 3 bases, and 6 bases stayed unmatched. CDR3 length: 15 amino acids. The DNA of the CDR3 is TGTGCCAGCAGTTTCTCACAGGGGGCTATCTACGAGCAGTACTTC. Encoded protein: CASSFSQGAIYEQYF.

This chain links TRBV6-5 with TRBJ2-2; D is perhaps TRBD1 (6 bases). Trimming removed 8 bases from V and 7 bases from J, with 11 bases in between. CDR1 is MNHEY and CDR2 is SVGAGI in the germline V gene. The CDR3 loop spans 12 amino acids. This CDR3 is CASVGGSGELFF. As DNA, the CDR3 is TGTGCCAGCGTAGGGGGAAGCGGGGAGCTGTTTTTT.

The chain combines TRBV27 with TRBJ2-1; 10 bases match TRBD1. There are 17 residues in the CDR3. Germline-derived CDR1 and CDR2 are MNHEY and SMNVEV (reference sequence). Germline trimming cut 5 bases from V and 8 bases from J; bases unmatched to any gene: 15. This CDR3 reads CASSHLHRDRGMHEQFF. CDR3 DNA: TGTGCCAGCAGTCACCTGCACCGGGACAGGGGAATGCATGAGCAGTTCTTC.

The chain uses TRBV2 and TRBJ2-3; 10 positions match TRBD2. Germline V CDR1 and CDR2: SNHLY, FYNNEI. Trimming took 0 bases from V and 6 from J; bases not matched to a gene: 3. The CDR3 has 15 residues. The CDR3 spells CASSEALTSGDTQYF. In nucleotides, the CDR3 is TGTGCCAGCAGTGAAGCGCTGACTAGCGGGGATACGCAGTATTTT.

J is TRBJ2-1 and V is TRBV7-9, with D possibly being TRBD1 (6 bases). The germline V gene has CDR1 SEHNR and CDR2 FQNEAQ (reference sequence). The CDR3 has 16 residues. V lost 4 bases to trimming and J lost 9 bases, with 22 bases between them. CDR3 in amino acids: CASSSPRSLGAGEQFF. DNA of the CDR3: TGTGCCAGCAGCTCCCCGCGGAGTCTGGGGGCTGGTGAGCAGTTCTTC.

The chain couples TRBV9 to TRBJ2-5; 7 bases map to TRBD2. Germline CDR1 and CDR2: SGDLS and YYNGEE. The CDR3 runs 15 residues. Trimming cost V 4 bases and J 1 base; bases outside gene matches: 7. CDR3 coding DNA: TGTGCCAGCAGCCTCTGGGGCGGGGGCCAAGAGACCCAGTACTTC. Its protein product is CASSLWGGGQETQYF.

Concerning this clone: Distinct nucleotide sequences in the sample also encode this CDR3. This chain links TRBV9 with TRBJ1-2; D ambiguous. The germline CDR1 and CDR2 sequences are SGDLS and YYNGEE. The CDR3 is 14 residues long. V lost 0 bases and J lost 2, with 8 bases in between. CDR3 DNA sequence: TGTGCCAGCAGCGTAGGAACGGTGAACTATGGCTACACCTTC. Protein: CASSVGTVNYGYTF.

The chain uses TRBV7-9 and TRBJ2-7; D call uncertain. Between the trimmed V and J ends, which lost 8 bases and 6 bases, there was a span of 17 bases. Germline-derived CDR1 and CDR2 are SEHNR and FQNEAQ (reference sequence). The CDR3 is 13 amino acids. CDR3 nucleotides: TGTGCCAGCGGGAACAGACCCTTCCCCGAGCAGTACTTC. Translated: CASGNRPFPEQYF. Variable domain in full (rest from reference TRBV7-9 and TRBJ2-7): DTGVSQNPRHKITKRGQNVTFRCDPISEHNRLYWYRQTLGQGPEFLTYFQNEAQLEKSRLLSDRFSAERPKGSFSTLEIQRTEQGDSAMYLCASGNRPFPEQYFGPGTRLTVT.

The gene calls are TRBV4-1 and TRBJ2-7; D gene uncertain. The ends were cut back, 6 bases at V and 4 bases at J, with 19 bases in the middle. Per the germline V gene, CDR1 is MGHRA and CDR2 is YSYEKL. This CDR3 contains 15 residues. The CDR3: CASSLLRDSQYEQYF. The CDR3 nucleotides read TGCGCCAGCAGTCTGCTCAGAGACTCACAATACGAGCAGTACTTC.

The chain links TRBV19 to TRBJ1-1, with D perhaps TRBD1 (5 bases). This CDR3 spans 16 amino acids. The V end was cut by 5 bases, the J end by 3 bases, with 19 bases between. Germline V gene sequence: CDR1 LNHDA, CDR2 SQIVND (reference sequence). CDR3 amino acids: CASSPPLWEGYTEAFF. The DNA of the CDR3 is TGTGCCAGTAGTCCCCCTCTATGGGAGGGGTACACTGAAGCTTTCTTT. Based on the CDR3 plus reference TRBV19 and TRBJ1-1, the full variable domain is DGGITQSPKYLFRKEGQNVTLSCEQNLNHDAMYWYRQDPGQGLRLIYYSQIVNDFQKGDIAEGYSVSREKKESFPLTVTSAQKNPTAFYLCASSPPLWEGYTEAFFGQGTRLTVV.

This chain links TRBV29-1 with TRBJ1-2; no firm D call. The germline CDR1 and CDR2 sequences are SQVTM and ANQGSEA. The CDR3 extends over 12 amino acids. The V gene lost 4 bases and the J gene lost 3 bases, with 9 bases spanning the gap. CDR3 residues: CSVGGDDYGYTF. In DNA form, the CDR3 reads TGCAGCGTTGGGGGAGATGACTATGGCTACACCTTC.

The chain has TRBV2 and TRBJ1-6; D not certain. Trimming cost V 4 bases and J 6 bases, with 16 bases left between them. Germline V gives CDR1 SNHLY, CDR2 FYNNEI. The CDR3 totals 16 residues. CDR3 DNA: TGTGCCAGCAGTGTGTCCGAGGCAAATGGTAATTCACCCCTCCACTTT. Translated, it gives CASSVSEANGNSPLHF.

The V and J genes are TRBV4-1 and TRBJ2-1; the match to TRBD2 covers 13 bases. The CDR3 runs 19 residues. Unmatched junction bases numbered 15, after V lost 3 bases and J lost 7 bases. CDR1 and CDR2 (germline): MGHRA, YSYEKL. DNA for the CDR3: TGCGCCAGCAGCCATCGGAATTGGACTAGCGGGAGTTCCGGGAATGAGCAGTTCTTC. Amino acid sequence: CASSHRNWTSGSSGNEQFF.

The chain recombines TRBV30 with TRBJ2-7; D is perhaps TRBD1 (6 bases). V lost 0 bases and J 1 base, leaving 13 bases between the germline ends. Germline-derived CDR1 and CDR2 are GTSNPN and SVGIG (reference sequence). This CDR3 is built from 15 residues. CDR3 sequence reads: CAWSVTGRGSYEQYF. The CDR3 DNA reads as TGTGCCTGGAGTGTAACGGGCAGGGGTTCCTACGAGCAGTACTTC.

The V gene is TRBV6-5, the J gene TRBJ2-7; D may be TRBD2 (6 bases). V lost 1 base and J lost 3, with 10 bases in between. The CDR3 length is 14 residues. Germline V lookup: CDR1 MNHEY, CDR2 SVGAGI. Written as DNA, the CDR3 is TGTGCCAGCAGTTACTTAGGCGGGGACTACGAGCAGTACTTC. Amino acids: CASSYLGGDYEQYF.

The rearrangement joins TRBV9 to TRBJ2-5; D unclear. The CDR3 totals 14 residues. Trimming cost V 2 bases and J 5 bases, with 13 bases left between them. CDR1 SGDLS and CDR2 YYNGEE come from the germline V gene. Here the CDR3 DNA reads TGTGCCAGCAGCGTTTCTTTGGGGTGGGAGACCCAGTACTTC. Protein product: CASSVSLGWETQYF.

The rearrangement links TRBV4-3 to TRBJ1-3; TRBD1 agrees at 7 bases. CDR1 and CDR2 from the germline V gene are LGHNA and YSLEER. J was trimmed by 4 bases and V by 0 bases; bases with no gene match: 3. The CDR3 runs to 15 residues. The CDR3 DNA reads TGCGCCAGCAGCCAAGAGAACAGGGGAGGAAACACCATATATTTT. Protein sequence: CASSQENRGGNTIYF.